The next 21 T cell receptor beta chains were all read from a single sample in a study of blood T cells in healthy people across ages. Next came a second PCR, run for about 7 to 12 cycles, which used a sample-barcoded 5' primer along with a J-beta primer mix. TCRdb reprocessed the 5' RACE reads via MiXCR and lists one record per CDR3 protein. The sample comprises around 900,000 distinct CDR3 sequences, 25% to 30% of which are singletons, and 17% rests with the top ten. Sequencing was carried out using blood. The receptors derive from a woman aged 80 or over in good health.

The rearrangement uses TRBV18 and TRBJ2-5; D unclear. Germline V lookup: CDR1 KGHSH, CDR2 LQKENI. V lost 3 bases, J lost 11 bases, and 16 bases lay in between. This CDR3 region has 13 residues. For the CDR3, the DNA is TGTGCCAGCTCACCGCATGTCAACAATGAGCAGTACTTC. Translating it yields CASSPHVNNEQYF.

This clonotype was observed many times. The genes are TRBV7-2 and TRBJ2-1; D remains ambiguous. Germline V gene lookup returns CDR1 SGHTA and CDR2 FQGNSA. The CDR3 extends over 12 amino acids. V was cut by 1 base and J by 10 bases, with 8 bases left in between. The DNA for the CDR3 is TGTGCCAGCAGCTTAGAGGGCAGGGAGCAGTTCTTC. Its translation is CASSLEGREQFF.

In DNA form, the CDR3 reads TGTGCCAGCAGTTTAAAAGTGGTCTGGGACAGTAGCGCAGATACGCAGTATTTT. Translation: CASSLKVVWDSSADTQYF. The J gene is TRBJ2-3, the V gene TRBV28; 7 bases are a match to TRBD1. Germline values: CDR1 MDHEN, CDR2 SYDVKM. Trimming removed 2 bases from V and 4 bases from J; junction bases left unmatched: 15. CDR3 size: 18 residues.

This clonotype was seen repeatedly, ten times or more. The chain joins TRBV11-2 to TRBJ2-1; either TRBD1 or TRBD2 may fit D (5 bases each). Trimming took off 7 bases at V and 2 bases at J, with 12 bases between the two ends. CDR1 is SGHAT, CDR2 FQNNGV, per germline. The CDR3 is made up of 14 amino acids. CDR3 residues: CASKAGSPYNEQFF. As DNA, the CDR3 is TGTGCCAGCAAGGCAGGGAGTCCCTACAATGAGCAGTTCTTC.

At least ten counts were recorded for this clonotype. The genes are TRBV6-1 and TRBJ1-2; 7 bases are a match to TRBD1. With 5 bases clipped from V and 4 bases from J, the junction kept 16 bases outside the gene matches. The CDR3 loop spans 17 amino acids. The V gene's germline CDR1 is MNHNS and CDR2 SASEGT. The CDR3 sequence is CASSKYTGQDIRYGYTF. CDR3 bases: TGTGCCAGCAGTAAATATACCGGACAGGATATACGCTATGGCTACACCTTC.

This chain links TRBV7-9 with TRBJ1-2; no clear D gene. Germline V gene lookup returns CDR1 SEHNR and CDR2 FQNEAQ (reference sequence). Trimming took 1 base from V and 2 from J, leaving 11 bases between them. This CDR3 has 15 residues. The CDR3 coding sequence is TGTGCCAGCAGCTTAGACCAGCCTTCAAACTATGGCTACACCTTC. Its translation is CASSLDQPSNYGYTF. Together with reference TRBV7-9 and TRBJ1-2, the CDR3 gives the full variable domain: DTGVSQNPRHKITKRGQNVTFRCDPISEHNRLYWYRQTLGQGPEFLTYFQNEAQLEKSRLLSDRFSAERPKGSFSTLEIQRTEQGDSAMYLCASSLDQPSNYGYTFGSGTRLTVV.

This clonotype was seen repeatedly, ten times or more. A much larger clone differs from this one at a single base, so this may be a read error. The rearrangement joins TRBV20-1 to TRBJ2-7; D might be TRBD1 (5 bases). The CDR3 consists of 10 residues. Trimming removed 4 bases from V and 7 bases from J, with 8 bases in between. Germline lookup yields CDR1 DFQATT and CDR2 SNEGSKA (reference sequence). CDR3 sequence: CSAIRGEQYF. The CDR3 DNA sequence: TGCAGTGCTATAAGGGGTGAGCAGTACTTC.

Only a few counts were recorded for this clonotype. The rearrangement joins TRBV20-1 to TRBJ2-1, with D possibly TRBD2 on 6 matching bases. Germline V gene lookup returns CDR1 DFQATT and CDR2 SNEGSKA (reference sequence). The CDR3 is 14 amino acids. V was shortened by 3 bases and J by 6 bases, with 15 bases between the two germline ends. The CDR3 sequence: CSASSAGPPNEQFF. The CDR3 DNA reads as TGCAGTGCTAGCTCGGCGGGGCCGCCCAATGAGCAGTTCTTC.

This clonotype showed up just a few times. This chain's CDR3 is CASSSAPILTDTQYF. The CDR3 bases are TGTGCCAGCAGCTCTGCCCCGATCCTCACGGATACGCAGTATTTT. The rearrangement links TRBV11-2 to TRBJ2-3; D is unclear. CDR3 length equals 15 residues. Trimming pared 4 bases from V and 6 bases from J, leaving 17 bases between. The germline V gene encodes CDR1 SGHAT and CDR2 FQNNGV.

In its sample, this clonotype was seen many times. The chain couples TRBV6-6 to TRBJ2-3; unclear D gene. CDR1 MNHNY and CDR2 SVGAGI come from the germline V gene (reference sequence). V lost 8 bases to trimming and J lost 5 bases, with 8 bases between them. The CDR3 consists of 11 residues. The DNA for the CDR3 is TGTGCCAGCGGCAGTCTAGATACGCAGTATTTT. Its protein product is CASGSLDTQYF.

At least ten counts were recorded for this clonotype. The chain recombines TRBV7-9 with TRBJ2-1; 7 positions agree with TRBD1. Germline V lookup: CDR1 SEHNR, CDR2 FQNEAQ (reference sequence). Trimming took 6 bases from V and 6 from J; bases not matched to a gene: 26. This CDR3 spans 20 amino acids. The CDR3 DNA follows: TGTGCCAGCAGTCGGGACAGAAGTACAAAGCTCCTAAAAGCCCCCAATGAGCAGTTCTTC. It translates to CASSRDRSTKLLKAPNEQFF.

In its sample, this clonotype was seen many times. The chain joins TRBV5-6 to TRBJ2-5; D possibly uses TRBD1 or TRBD2 (6 bases each). V was trimmed by 3 bases and J by 1 base, leaving 16 bases between them. The CDR3 is 16 residues long. The germline V gene has CDR1 SGHDT and CDR2 YYEEEE. CDR3: CASSWGSGGRQETQYF. CDR3 coding DNA: TGTGCCAGCAGCTGGGGGTCTGGGGGGCGCCAAGAGACCCAGTACTTC.

This clonotype was seen only a few times. The V and J genes are TRBV10-3 and TRBJ1-1; 7 nucleotides match TRBD1. This CDR3 spans 14 amino acids. The germline V gene has CDR1 ENHRY and CDR2 SYGVKD. J was trimmed by 6 bases and V by 4 bases; bases with no gene match: 8. CDR3 DNA sequence: TGTGCCATCAGTGGTGGACAGGCGGGCCCTGAAGCTTTCTTT. Translation gives CAISGGQAGPEAFF.

The chain is built from TRBV21-1 and TRBJ2-5; the table's D call, TRBD2, was not checked against the DNA. TRBV21-1 is given as a pseudogene. The CDR3 totals 20 residues. CDR3 DNA: TGTACCAGCAGCAATCCCGCTAGCGGGACACCATGCTTTTTCCGGGAGACCCAGTACTTC. It is translated as CTSSNPASGTPCFFRETQYF.

This clonotype was picked up many times. The J gene is TRBJ2-7, the V gene TRBV7-9; TRBD2 might be the D (5 bases). V was clipped by 2 bases and J by 5 bases, with 16 bases between them. Germline V gene sequence: CDR1 SEHNR, CDR2 FQNEAQ (reference sequence). CDR3 size: 15 residues. The CDR3 DNA reads TGTGCCAGCAGCTTACGGAGGATGACTGCCCACGAGCAGTACTTC. Residues: CASSLRRMTAHEQYF.

This clonotype was observed many times. The rearrangement joins TRBV7-2 to TRBJ2-1; no reliable D call. This CDR3 is 11 amino acids long. With 7 bases removed from V and 5 bases from J, the gap between germline ends came to 6 bases. Germline lookup yields CDR1 SGHTA and CDR2 FQGNSA. CDR3 loop: CASTPNNEQFF. The CDR3 nucleotides are TGTGCCAGCACCCCTAACAATGAGCAGTTCTTC.

V gene TRBV19 combines with J gene TRBJ2-3, with a possible D match to TRBD2 (7 bases). V dropped 6 bases and J dropped 0 bases, with 22 bases sitting between them. This CDR3 region has 18 residues. Germline CDR1 LNHDA, CDR2 SQIVND (reference sequence). CDR3 loop: CASRRGRGGAPSTDTQYF. For the CDR3, the DNA is TGTGCCAGTAGAAGGGGCAGAGGGGGGGCCCCTAGCACAGATACGCAGTATTTT.

The chain carries TRBV12-3 or TRBV12-4 and TRBJ2-4; no clear D. The CDR3 is 16 amino acids. The germline V and J ends were trimmed by 6 bases and 3 bases, with 18 bases remaining between them. CDR3 DNA sequence: TGTGCCAGCAGCCCTCTGGGAACCCCGGGCAAAAACATTCAGTACTTC. This translates into CASSPLGTPGKNIQYF.

V is TRBV6-2 or TRBV6-3 and J is TRBJ2-2; D is perhaps TRBD2 (6 bases). The V gene's germline CDR1 is MNHEY and CDR2 SVGEGT. This CDR3 has 14 amino acids. V dropped 7 bases and J dropped 6 bases, with 15 bases sitting between them. The CDR3: CASTTHRGSGELFF. CDR3 in DNA: TGTGCCAGCACCACCCACCGGGGGTCCGGGGAGCTGTTTTTT.

This clonotype was counted many times. V is TRBV7-2 and J is TRBJ2-4, with D perhaps TRBD1 (8 bases). V gave up 6 bases and J gave up 0 bases, with 18 bases separating them. The CDR3 is 17 residues long. Germline V gives CDR1 SGHTA, CDR2 FQGNSA. CDR3 nucleotide sequence: TGTGCCAGCAGAGCTGACAGGGGCGGGGGAGCCAAAAACATTCAGTACTTC. Residues: CASRADRGGGAKNIQYF.

On this clonotype itself: This could be a read error, since a much larger clone is one nucleotide away. V usage is TRBV5-1 and J usage is TRBJ2-2; D possibly uses TRBD1 or TRBD2 (5 bases each). The CDR3 is made up of 16 amino acids. Germline V CDR1 and CDR2: SGHRS, YFSETQ. This CDR3 is CANSFKGDANTGELFF. The CDR3 nucleotides are TGCGCCAACAGCTTTAAAGGGGACGCGAACACCGGGGAGCTGTTTTTT.